This is a list of T cell receptor beta chains from one sample in a study of blood T cells in healthy people across ages. Each CDR3 protein is one row after TCRdb ran MiXCR on the 5' RACE reads. Among approximately 600,000 distinct CDR3 sequences, 58% were seen once, and the ten largest hold 30% to 40%. Material: blood. Source of these receptors: a man in his sixties in good health. CDR3s include the opening cysteine and the closing phenylalanine or tryptophan. D genes are given only for firm matches. Expanded clones are given a class, and other clones once, few, many or no size at all.

J gene,V gene,clone size,D gene,CDR3 protein,CDR3 DNA
TRBJ2-3,TRBV24-1,NA,NA,CATSNYGADTQYF,TGTGCCACCAGTAACTACGGGGCAGATACGCAGTATTTT
TRBJ2-5,TRBV11-2,NA,TRBD2,CASGGVAGQQETQYF,TGTGCCAGCGGGGGAGTAGCGGGGCAACAAGAGACCCAGTACTTC
TRBJ2-7,TRBV9,NA,TRBD2,CASSEASGGSYEQYF,TGTGCCAGCAGCGAGGCCTCGGGGGGGTCCTACGAGCAGTACTTC
TRBJ2-5,TRBV20-1,NA,TRBD2,CSARDPIAGGPETQYF,TGCAGTGCTAGAGATCCAATAGCGGGGGGACCAGAGACCCAGTACTTC
TRBJ1-5,TRBV29-1,NA,TRBD1,CSVVTGGGGSNQPQHF,TGCAGCGTTGTCACAGGGGGCGGAGGAAGCAATCAGCCCCAGCATTTT
TRBJ2-5,TRBV6-6,NA,TRBD2,CASSYGELAGGETQYF,TGTGCCAGCAGTTACGGCGAACTAGCGGGTGGAGAGACCCAGTACTTC
TRBJ2-5,TRBV7-2,NA,TRBD2,CASKLAGGHETQYF,TGTGCCAGCAAGCTAGCGGGGGGGCATGAGACCCAGTACTTC
TRBJ1-1,TRBV20-1,NA,TRBD1,CSARVTGGTEAFF,TGCAGTGCTAGGGTTACAGGGGGCACTGAAGCTTTCTTT
TRBJ2-1,TRBV7-2,few,TRBD1,CASSLPGTGRGQFF,TGTGCCAGCAGCTTACCCGGGACAGGCCGAGGGCAGTTCTTC
TRBJ2-4,TRBV6-1,once,NA,CASSEAHRDVSNIQYF,TGTGCCAGCAGTGAAGCGCACCGGGACGTCAGCAACATTCAGTACTTC
TRBJ1-4,TRBV3-1,NA,NA,CASRYGQRNEKLFF,TGTGCCAGCAGGTACGGACAGCGGAATGAAAAACTGTTTTTT
TRBJ2-5,TRBV9,NA,TRBD1,CASSVGTGKVQETQYF,TGTGCCAGCAGCGTGGGGACAGGGAAAGTCCAAGAGACCCAGTACTTC
TRBJ1-4,TRBV6-2/TRBV6-3,NA,TRBD1,CASTSPGQVMNEKLFF,TGTGCCAGCACCTCTCCGGGACAGGTGATGAATGAAAAACTGTTTTTT
TRBJ2-5,TRBV3-1,few,NA,CASSQDFRETQYF,TGTGCCAGCAGCCAAGATTTCCGAGAGACCCAGTACTTC
TRBJ2-3,TRBV7-3,NA,NA,CASRMSGSTDTQYF,TGTGCCAGCAGGATGAGCGGGAGCACAGATACGCAGTATTTT
TRBJ1-6,TRBV10-3,NA,TRBD1,CAISSTGSSYNSPLHF,TGTGCCATCAGCTCGACAGGGAGCTCCTATAATTCACCCCTCCACTTT
TRBJ2-1,TRBV27,NA,NA,CASSVTGGGNEQFF,TGTGCCAGCAGTGTGACGGGGGGCGGGAATGAGCAGTTCTTC
TRBJ1-2,TRBV10-3,few,NA,CAISESPETNYGYTF,TGTGCCATCAGTGAGTCTCCAGAGACTAACTATGGCTACACCTTC
TRBJ2-7,TRBV6-2/TRBV6-3,few,NA,CASSRTGTASSYEQYF,TGTGCCAGCAGCCGGACCGGGACGGCTAGCTCCTACGAGCAGTACTTC
TRBJ2-5,TRBV14,few,TRBD2,CASSQLRGGVQETQYF,TGTGCCAGCAGCCAATTACGCGGGGGAGTCCAAGAGACCCAGTACTTC
TRBJ2-2,TRBV7-2,NA,TRBD2,CASSLTSGGAFGGELFF,TGTGCCAGCAGCCTTACTAGCGGGGGGGCGTTCGGCGGGGAGCTGTTTTTT
TRBJ1-2,TRBV2,NA,NA,CARLGDGYTF,TGTGCCAGGCTCGGGGACGGCTACACCTTC
TRBJ2-3,TRBV20-1,NA,NA,CSAREGGWWGTDTQYF,TGCAGTGCTAGAGAAGGGGGTTGGTGGGGGACAGATACGCAGTATTTT
TRBJ1-6,TRBV5-5,NA,TRBD1,CASTPPGQGNSPLHF,TGTGCCAGCACTCCACCGGGACAGGGGAATTCACCCCTCCACTTT
TRBJ2-5,TRBV28,NA,NA,CASMSGPLGTQYF,TGTGCCAGCATGAGTGGTCCCCTAGGGACCCAGTACTTC
TRBJ1-3,TRBV6-2/TRBV6-3,NA,NA,CASSMQGTGNTIYF,TGTGCCAGCAGTATGCAGGGTACTGGAAACACCATATATTTT
TRBJ1-2,TRBV9,NA,NA,CASSAAGGRGYGYTF,TGTGCCAGCAGCGCGGCCGGCGGGAGGGGCTATGGCTACACCTTC
TRBJ2-3,TRBV6-2/TRBV6-3,NA,TRBD2,CASSRGSSGVDTQYF,TGTGCCAGCAGCCGCGGGAGTAGCGGGGTAGATACGCAGTATTTT
TRBJ2-1,TRBV27,NA,TRBD2,CASPPHRRGAVDEQFF,TGTGCCAGTCCCCCGCATCGGCGGGGGGCGGTAGATGAGCAGTTCTTC
TRBJ2-7,TRBV20-1,NA,TRBD1,CSVGTGPTYEQYF,TGCAGTGTGGGGACAGGGCCTACCTACGAGCAGTACTTC
TRBJ2-3,TRBV9,NA,NA,CASSVEIRAGHTDTQYF,TGTGCCAGCAGCGTAGAGATCAGGGCGGGACACACAGATACGCAGTATTTT
TRBJ2-7,TRBV28,NA,NA,CASGRGRGEQYF,TGTGCCAGCGGTCGGGGCAGGGGCGAGCAGTACTTC
TRBJ2-1,TRBV5-4,NA,TRBD2,CASTTSGGHNNEQFF,TGTGCCAGCACCACTAGCGGGGGGCATAACAATGAGCAGTTCTTC
TRBJ1-4,TRBV29-1,NA,NA,CSGRRQPNEKLFF,TGCAGCGGACGAAGGCAACCTAATGAAAAACTGTTTTTT
TRBJ2-7,TRBV20-1,NA,TRBD2,CSASGTSGNEQYF,TGCAGTGCGTCCGGGACTAGCGGGAACGAGCAGTACTTC
TRBJ2-1,TRBV29-1,few,NA,CSVAKGTYNEQFF,TGCAGCGTCGCCAAGGGGACCTACAATGAGCAGTTCTTC
TRBJ2-7,TRBV12-3/TRBV12-4,NA,TRBD1,CASKKDRGHSYEQYF,TGTGCCAGCAAAAAGGACAGGGGCCACTCCTACGAGCAGTACTTC
TRBJ1-4,TRBV29-1,NA,NA,CSVAPQGNEKLFF,TGCAGCGTCGCCCCACAGGGAAATGAAAAACTGTTTTTT
TRBJ2-4,TRBV20-1,NA,TRBD2,CSATLGGDSGKNIQYF,TGCAGTGCTACCCTTGGAGGGGATAGCGGGAAAAACATTCAGTACTTC
TRBJ2-2,TRBV7-2,NA,NA,CASSVGQYTGELFF,TGTGCCAGCAGCGTGGGACAATACACCGGGGAGCTGTTTTTT
TRBJ1-5,TRBV25-1,NA,NA,CASSEFAGPHDGFCQPQHF,TGTGCCAGCAGTGAATTCGCAGGGCCGCATGATGGGTTTTGTCAGCCCCAGCATTTT
TRBJ2-2,TRBV5-1,NA,NA,CASSLEDLTTGELFF,TGCGCCAGCAGCTTGGAGGACCTCACCACCGGGGAGCTGTTTTTT
TRBJ1-6,TRBV2,few,NA,CASSSEPHPDSPLHF,TGTGCCAGCAGTTCCGAGCCCCACCCAGATTCACCCCTCCACTTT
TRBJ2-5,TRBV29-1,few,TRBD1,CSVNRDRVTSQYF,TGCAGCGTCAACCGGGACAGGGTAACATCCCAGTACTTC
TRBJ2-3,TRBV12-3/TRBV12-4,NA,TRBD1,CASSRTGPSTDTQYF,TGTGCCAGCAGCCGGACAGGCCCTAGCACAGATACGCAGTATTTT
TRBJ1-1,TRBV12-3/TRBV12-4,NA,NA,CASSLGGAAFF,TGTGCCAGCAGTTTAGGGGGGGCGGCTTTCTTT
TRBJ1-1,TRBV7-2,once,NA,CASSSMGGNTEAFF,TGTGCCAGCAGCTCGATGGGGGGGAACACTGAAGCTTTCTTT
TRBJ2-1,TRBV5-4,NA,NA,CASSLARQHSYNEQFF,TGTGCCAGCAGCTTGGCCAGGCAGCACTCCTACAATGAGCAGTTCTTC
TRBJ2-7,TRBV18,NA,TRBD1,CASSPPRTGNSYEQYF,TGTGCCAGCTCACCACCTAGGACAGGGAATAGCTACGAGCAGTACTTC
TRBJ2-5,TRBV10-3,few,TRBD2,CAIKASGDHETQYF,TGTGCCATCAAGGCTAGCGGGGATCATGAGACCCAGTACTTC
TRBJ2-7,TRBV28,few,NA,CASIGAGKIAEQYF,TGTGCCAGCATCGGGGCAGGGAAAATCGCCGAGCAGTACTTC
TRBJ2-7,TRBV3-1,few,NA,CASSQGQASLVEQYF,TGTGCCAGCAGCCAAGGTCAGGCCAGTTTGGTCGAGCAGTACTTC
TRBJ2-7,TRBV30,NA,NA,CAWRGIGTSYEQYF,TGTGCCTGGAGAGGTATCGGGACTTCCTACGAGCAGTACTTC
TRBJ2-7,TRBV20-1,few,TRBD1,CSARGDSDSYEQYF,TGCAGTGCTAGAGGGGACAGCGACTCCTACGAGCAGTACTTC
TRBJ1-5,TRBV15,NA,NA,CATSRDRSHSNQPQHF,TGTGCCACCAGCAGAGACAGGAGCCATAGCAATCAGCCCCAGCATTTT
TRBJ1-2,TRBV12-3/TRBV12-4,NA,NA,CASSPNYQTYGYTF,TGTGCCAGCAGTCCAAACTATCAGACTTATGGCTACACCTTC
TRBJ2-1,TRBV20-1,NA,TRBD2,CSARDPLSGESYNEQFF,TGCAGTGCTAGAGACCCCCTTAGCGGGGAATCCTACAATGAGCAGTTCTTC
TRBJ1-1,TRBV6-5,NA,TRBD1,CASSFKVQGGDTEAFF,TGTGCCAGCAGTTTTAAAGTACAGGGGGGCGACACTGAAGCTTTCTTT
TRBJ2-5,TRBV20-1,few,TRBD1,CSARGDSQETQYF,TGCAGTGCTAGGGGGGACAGTCAAGAGACCCAGTACTTC
TRBJ1-1,TRBV2,few,NA,CASTRDGWDTEAFF,TGTGCCAGCACTCGGGACGGTTGGGACACTGAAGCTTTCTTT